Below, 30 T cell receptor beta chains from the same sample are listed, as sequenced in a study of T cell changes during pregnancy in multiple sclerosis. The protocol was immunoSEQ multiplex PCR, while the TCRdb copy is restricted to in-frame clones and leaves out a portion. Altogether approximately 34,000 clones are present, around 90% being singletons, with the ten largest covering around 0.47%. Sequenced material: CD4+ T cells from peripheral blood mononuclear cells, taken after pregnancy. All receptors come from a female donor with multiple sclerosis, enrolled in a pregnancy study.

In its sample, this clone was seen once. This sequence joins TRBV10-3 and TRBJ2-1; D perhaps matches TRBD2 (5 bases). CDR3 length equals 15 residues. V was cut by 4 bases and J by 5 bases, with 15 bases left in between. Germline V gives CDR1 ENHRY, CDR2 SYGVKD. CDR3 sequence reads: CAISGVRIGDNEQFF. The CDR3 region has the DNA TGTGCCATCAGTGGGGTGCGGATCGGGGACAATGAGCAGTTCTTC.

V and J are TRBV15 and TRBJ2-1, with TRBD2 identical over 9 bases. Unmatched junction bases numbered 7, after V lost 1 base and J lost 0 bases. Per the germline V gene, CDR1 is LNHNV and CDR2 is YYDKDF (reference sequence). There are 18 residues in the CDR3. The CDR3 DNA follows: TGTGCCACCAGCAGAGGGGCTAGCGGGGTAAGCTCCTACAATGAGCAGTTCTTC. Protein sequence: CATSRGASGVSSYNEQFF. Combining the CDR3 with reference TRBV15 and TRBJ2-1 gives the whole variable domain DAMVIQNPRYQVTQFGKPVTLSCSQTLNHNVMYWYQQKSSQAPKLLFHYYDKDFNNEADTPDNFQSRRPNTSFCFLDIRSPGLGDTAMYLCATSRGASGVSSYNEQFFGPGTRLTVL.

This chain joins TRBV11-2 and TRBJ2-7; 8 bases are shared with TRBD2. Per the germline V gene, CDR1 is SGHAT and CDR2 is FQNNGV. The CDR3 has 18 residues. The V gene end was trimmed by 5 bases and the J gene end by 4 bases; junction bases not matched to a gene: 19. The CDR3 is CASSRESGSLFWGYEQYF. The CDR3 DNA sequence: TGTGCCAGCAGCCGAGAAAGCGGGAGCCTCTTTTGGGGGTACGAGCAGTACTTC.

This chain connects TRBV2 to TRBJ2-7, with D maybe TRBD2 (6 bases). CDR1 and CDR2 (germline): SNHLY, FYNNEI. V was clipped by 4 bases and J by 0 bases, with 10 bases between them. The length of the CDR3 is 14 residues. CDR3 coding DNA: TGTGCCAGCAGTGTAGGAGGGAACTCCTACGAGCAGTACTTC. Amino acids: CASSVGGNSYEQYF.

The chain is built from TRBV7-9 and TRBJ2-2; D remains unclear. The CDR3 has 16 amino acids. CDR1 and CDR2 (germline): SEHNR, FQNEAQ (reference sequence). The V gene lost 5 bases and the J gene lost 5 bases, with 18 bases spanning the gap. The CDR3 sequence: CASSPPNSPATGELFF. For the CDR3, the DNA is TGTGCCAGCAGCCCCCCCAATAGCCCCGCTACCGGGGAGCTGTTTTTT. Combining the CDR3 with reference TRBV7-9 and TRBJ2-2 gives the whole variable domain DTGVSQNPRHKITKRGQNVTFRCDPISEHNRLYWYRQTLGQGPEFLTYFQNEAQLEKSRLLSDRFSAERPKGSFSTLEIQRTEQGDSAMYLCASSPPNSPATGELFFGEGSRLTVL.

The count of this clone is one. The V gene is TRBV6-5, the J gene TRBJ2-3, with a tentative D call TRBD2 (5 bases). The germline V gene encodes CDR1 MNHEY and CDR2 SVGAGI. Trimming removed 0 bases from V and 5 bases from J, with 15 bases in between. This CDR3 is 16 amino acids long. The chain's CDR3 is CASSYSYTSSEDTQYF. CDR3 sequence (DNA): TGTGCCAGCAGTTACTCGTATACTAGTAGCGAAGATACGCAGTATTTT.

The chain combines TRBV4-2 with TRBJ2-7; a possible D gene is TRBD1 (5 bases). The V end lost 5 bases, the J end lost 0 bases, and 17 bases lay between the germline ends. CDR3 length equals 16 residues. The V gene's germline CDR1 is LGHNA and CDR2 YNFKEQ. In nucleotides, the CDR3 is TGTGCCAGCAGCACAGGCGAAACTTTCCACTCCTACGAGCAGTACTTC. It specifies CASSTGETFHSYEQYF.

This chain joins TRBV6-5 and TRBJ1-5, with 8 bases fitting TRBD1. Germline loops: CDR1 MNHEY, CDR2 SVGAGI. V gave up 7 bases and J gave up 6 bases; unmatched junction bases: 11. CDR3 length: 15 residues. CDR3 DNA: TGTGCCAGCACCGCAGGGGGCCCCGGAAGTCAGCCCCAGCATTTT. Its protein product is CASTAGGPGSQPQHF.

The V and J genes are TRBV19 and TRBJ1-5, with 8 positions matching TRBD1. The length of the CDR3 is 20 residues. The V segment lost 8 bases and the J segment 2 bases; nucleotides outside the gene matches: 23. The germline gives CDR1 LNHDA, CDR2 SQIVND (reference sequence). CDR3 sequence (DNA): TGTGCCAGTTGCTCCTTTGGGGGCAGGGGGCATTCCGGTGGCAATCAGCCCCAGCATTTT. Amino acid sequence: CASCSFGGRGHSGGNQPQHF.

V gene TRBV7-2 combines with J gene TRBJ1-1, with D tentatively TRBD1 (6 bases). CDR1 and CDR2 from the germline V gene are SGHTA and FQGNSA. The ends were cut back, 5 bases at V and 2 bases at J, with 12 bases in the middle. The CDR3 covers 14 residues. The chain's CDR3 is CASSPGHSNTEAFF. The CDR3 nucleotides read TGTGCCAGCAGCCCGGGACACTCTAACACTGAAGCTTTCTTT.

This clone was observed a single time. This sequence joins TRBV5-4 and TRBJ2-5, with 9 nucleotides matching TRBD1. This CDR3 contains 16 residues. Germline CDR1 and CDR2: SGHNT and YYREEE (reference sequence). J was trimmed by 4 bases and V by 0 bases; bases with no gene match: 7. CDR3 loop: CASSLGGGQGVETQYF. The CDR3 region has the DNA TGTGCCAGCAGCTTGGGTGGGGGACAGGGAGTAGAGACCCAGTACTTC.

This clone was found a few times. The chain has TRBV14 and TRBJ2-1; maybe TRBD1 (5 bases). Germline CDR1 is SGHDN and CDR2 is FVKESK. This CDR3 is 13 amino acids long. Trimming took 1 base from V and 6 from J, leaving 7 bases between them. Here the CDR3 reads CASSQVGANEQFF. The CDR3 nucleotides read TGTGCCAGCAGCCAAGTAGGGGCCAATGAGCAGTTCTTC.

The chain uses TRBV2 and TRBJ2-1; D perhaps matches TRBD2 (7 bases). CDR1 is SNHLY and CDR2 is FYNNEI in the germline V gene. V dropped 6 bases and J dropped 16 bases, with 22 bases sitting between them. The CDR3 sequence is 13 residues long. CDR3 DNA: TGTGCCAGCAGCCGGGGGGCGGTACAATATATTTTCTTC. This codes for CASSRGAVQYIFF.

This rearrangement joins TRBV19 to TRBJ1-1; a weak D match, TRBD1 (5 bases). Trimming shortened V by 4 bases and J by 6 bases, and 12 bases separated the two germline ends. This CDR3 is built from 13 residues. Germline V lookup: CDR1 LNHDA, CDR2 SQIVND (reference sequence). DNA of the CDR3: TGTGCCAGTAGTAGAGACACGGGGGCTGAAGCTTTCTTT. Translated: CASSRDTGAEAFF. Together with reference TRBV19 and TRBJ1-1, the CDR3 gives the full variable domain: DGGITQSPKYLFRKEGQNVTLSCEQNLNHDAMYWYRQDPGQGLRLIYYSQIVNDFQKGDIAEGYSVSREKKESFPLTVTSAQKNPTAFYLCASSRDTGAEAFFGQGTRLTVV.

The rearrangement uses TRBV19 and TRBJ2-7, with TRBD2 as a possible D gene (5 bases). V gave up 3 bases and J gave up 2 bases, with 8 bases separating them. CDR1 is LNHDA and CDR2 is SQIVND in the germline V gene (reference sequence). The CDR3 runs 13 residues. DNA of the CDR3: TGTGCCAGTAGTATCAGCGGAGCCTACGAGCAGTACTTC. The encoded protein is CASSISGAYEQYF.

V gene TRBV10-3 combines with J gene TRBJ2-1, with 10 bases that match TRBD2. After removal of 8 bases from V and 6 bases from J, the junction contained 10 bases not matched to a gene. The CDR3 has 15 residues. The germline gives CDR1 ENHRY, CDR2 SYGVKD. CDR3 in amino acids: CAIARTSGELNEQFF. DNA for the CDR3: TGTGCCATCGCAAGGACTAGCGGAGAGCTCAATGAGCAGTTCTTC.

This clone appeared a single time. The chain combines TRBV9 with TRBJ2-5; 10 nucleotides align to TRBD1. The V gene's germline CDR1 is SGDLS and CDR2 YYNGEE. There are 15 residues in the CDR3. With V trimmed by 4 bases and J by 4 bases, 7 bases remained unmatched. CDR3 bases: TGTGCCAGCAGCCCCCGGGACAGGGGCGTAGAGACCCAGTACTTC. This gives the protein CASSPRDRGVETQYF.

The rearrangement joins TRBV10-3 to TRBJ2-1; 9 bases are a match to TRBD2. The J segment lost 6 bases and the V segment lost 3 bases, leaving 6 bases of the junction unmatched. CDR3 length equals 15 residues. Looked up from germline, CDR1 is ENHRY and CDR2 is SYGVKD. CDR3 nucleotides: TGTGCCATCAGTGATAGCGGGAGAACCGGCAATGAGCAGTTCTTC. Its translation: CAISDSGRTGNEQFF.

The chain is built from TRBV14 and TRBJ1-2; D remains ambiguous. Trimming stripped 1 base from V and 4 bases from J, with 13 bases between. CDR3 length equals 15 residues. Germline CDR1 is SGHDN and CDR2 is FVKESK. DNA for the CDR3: TGTGCCAGCAGCCAAGGTACTGGTCCTGGCTATGGCTACACCTTC. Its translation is CASSQGTGPGYGYTF.

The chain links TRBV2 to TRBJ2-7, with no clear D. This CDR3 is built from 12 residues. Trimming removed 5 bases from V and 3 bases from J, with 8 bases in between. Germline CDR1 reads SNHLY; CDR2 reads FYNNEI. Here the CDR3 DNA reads TGTGCCAGCAGTTCCGCCGGCTACGAGCAGTACTTC. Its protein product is CASSSAGYEQYF.

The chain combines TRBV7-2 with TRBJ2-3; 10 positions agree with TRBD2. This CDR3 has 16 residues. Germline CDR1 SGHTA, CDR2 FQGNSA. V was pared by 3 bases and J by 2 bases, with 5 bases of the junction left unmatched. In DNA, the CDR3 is TGTGCCAGCAGCTTGCTAGCGGGGGTAAACACAGATACGCAGTATTTT. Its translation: CASSLLAGVNTDTQYF.

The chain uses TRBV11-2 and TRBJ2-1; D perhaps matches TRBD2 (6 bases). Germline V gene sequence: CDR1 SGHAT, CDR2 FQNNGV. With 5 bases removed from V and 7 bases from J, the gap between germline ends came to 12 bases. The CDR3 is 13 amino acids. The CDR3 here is CASSLRGTNEQFF. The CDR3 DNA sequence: TGTGCCAGCAGCCTCCGGGGGACGAATGAGCAGTTCTTC.

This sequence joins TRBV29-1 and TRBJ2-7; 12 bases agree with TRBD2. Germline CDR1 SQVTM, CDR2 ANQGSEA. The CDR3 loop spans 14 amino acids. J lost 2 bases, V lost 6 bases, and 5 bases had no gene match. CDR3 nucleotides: TGCAGCGTGGGCACTAGCGGGGGGACCTACGAGCAGTACTTC. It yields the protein CSVGTSGGTYEQYF.

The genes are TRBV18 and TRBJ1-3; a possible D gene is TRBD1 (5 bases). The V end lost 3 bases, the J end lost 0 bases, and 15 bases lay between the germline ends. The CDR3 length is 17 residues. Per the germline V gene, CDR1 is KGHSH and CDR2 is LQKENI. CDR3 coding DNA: TGTGCCAGCTCACCGTATGGGGCACCAAACTCTGGAAACACCATATATTTT. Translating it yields CASSPYGAPNSGNTIYF. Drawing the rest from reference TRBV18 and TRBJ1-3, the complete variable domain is NAGVMQNPRHLVRRRGQEARLRCSPMKGHSHVYWYRQLPEEGLKFMVYLQKENIIDESGMPKERFSAEFPKEGPSILRIQQVVRGDSAAYFCASSPYGAPNSGNTIYFGEGSWLTVV.

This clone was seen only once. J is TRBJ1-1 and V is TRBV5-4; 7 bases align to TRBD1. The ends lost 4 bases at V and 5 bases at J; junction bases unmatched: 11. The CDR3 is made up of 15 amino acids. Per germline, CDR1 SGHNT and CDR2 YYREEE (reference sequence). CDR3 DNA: TGTGCCAGCAGCACTGGGGGCGGACAGGTGACTGAAGCTTTCTTT. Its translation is CASSTGGGQVTEAFF.

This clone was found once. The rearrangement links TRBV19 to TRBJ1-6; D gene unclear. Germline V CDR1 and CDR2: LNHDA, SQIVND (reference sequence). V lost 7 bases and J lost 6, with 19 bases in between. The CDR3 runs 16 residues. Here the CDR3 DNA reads TGTGCCAGTACTCCATTAGCGCAGCAGACTAATTCACCCCTCCACTTT. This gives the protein CASTPLAQQTNSPLHF.

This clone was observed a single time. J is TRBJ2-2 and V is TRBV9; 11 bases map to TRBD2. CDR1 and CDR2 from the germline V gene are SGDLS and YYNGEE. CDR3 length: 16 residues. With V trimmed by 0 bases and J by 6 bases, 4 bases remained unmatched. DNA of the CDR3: TGTGCCAGCAGCGTAGTACCACTAGCGGGAGCCGGGGAGCTGTTTTTT. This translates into CASSVVPLAGAGELFF.

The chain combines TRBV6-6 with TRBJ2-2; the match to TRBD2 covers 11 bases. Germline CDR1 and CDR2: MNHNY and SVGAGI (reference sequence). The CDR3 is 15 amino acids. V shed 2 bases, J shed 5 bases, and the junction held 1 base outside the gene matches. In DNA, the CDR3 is TGTGCCAGCAGTTACCCTAGCGGGGGGACCGGGGAGCTGTTTTTT. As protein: CASSYPSGGTGELFF.

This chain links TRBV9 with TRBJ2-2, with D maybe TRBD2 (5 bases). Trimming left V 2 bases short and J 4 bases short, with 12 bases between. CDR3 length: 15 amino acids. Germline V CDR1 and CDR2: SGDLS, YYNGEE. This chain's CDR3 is CASSVVGDATGELFF. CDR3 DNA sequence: TGTGCCAGCAGCGTTGTGGGAGACGCCACCGGGGAGCTGTTTTTT.

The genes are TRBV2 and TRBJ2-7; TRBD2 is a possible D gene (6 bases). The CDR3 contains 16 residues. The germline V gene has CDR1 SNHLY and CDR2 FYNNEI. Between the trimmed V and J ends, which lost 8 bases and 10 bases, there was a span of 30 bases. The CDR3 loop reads CASGGSTVPWGINQYF. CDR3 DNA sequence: TGTGCCAGCGGAGGGTCGACTGTACCCTGGGGCATTAATCAGTACTTC.